Below, 19 T cell receptor beta chains from the same sample are listed, as sequenced in a study of OX40 agonist ivuxolimab in advanced cancers. Assay: immunoSEQ multiplex PCR; the TCRdb copy retains only in-frame clones and omits some. The sample has some 130,000 clones, about 93% seen once. The sample consisted of CD4+ or CD8+ T cells sorted from blood, taken in a trial of the OX40 agonist ivuxolimab. The origin of the receptors is an adult with an advanced solid tumor such as melanoma, head and neck, liver or kidney cancer.

The V gene is TRBV9, the J gene TRBJ2-7; perhaps TRBD1 as D (6 bases). Germline lookup yields CDR1 SGDLS and CDR2 YYNGEE. CDR3 size: 13 residues. V shed 3 bases and J shed 2 bases, with 9 bases lying between them. This chain's CDR3 is CASSAGQTYEQYF. The CDR3 region has the DNA TGTGCCAGCAGCGCTGGACAGACCTACGAGCAGTACTTC.

V is TRBV10-1 and J is TRBJ2-3, with D possibly matching TRBD2 (5 bases). Germline loops: CDR1 WNHNN, CDR2 SYGVQD (reference sequence). There are 14 residues in the CDR3. The V end was cut by 8 bases, the J end by 5 bases, with 17 bases between. CDR3 protein: CASPPRGSEDTQYF. CDR3 sequence (DNA): TGCGCCAGCCCACCCAGAGGGTCTGAAGATACGCAGTATTTT.

The rearrangement uses TRBV18 and TRBJ1-1; the D is unclear. CDR1 and CDR2 from the germline V gene are KGHSH and LQKENI. The CDR3 runs 14 residues. V was shortened by 0 bases and J by 3 bases, with 8 bases between the two germline ends. CDR3 DNA sequence: TGTGCCAGCTCACCACCGCAAGGCTACACTGAAGCTTTCTTT. Translated, it gives CASSPPQGYTEAFF.

This chain links TRBV19 with TRBJ2-7; the match to TRBD1 covers 7 bases. The CDR3 is made up of 14 amino acids. V shed 6 bases, J shed 2 bases, and the junction held 7 bases outside the gene matches. The germline V gene has CDR1 LNHDA and CDR2 SQIVND (reference sequence). DNA for the CDR3: TGTGCCAGTAGCCAACAGGGGATCGCCTACGAGCAGTACTTC. Its protein product is CASSQQGIAYEQYF.

V and J are TRBV6-6 and TRBJ2-7; 7 bases align to TRBD1. The CDR3 consists of 14 residues. Per germline, CDR1 MNHNY and CDR2 SVGAGI (reference sequence). The junction had 6 bases not matched to a gene; V was cut back by 7 bases and J by 0 bases. CDR3 coding DNA: TGTGCCAGCAAAACAGGGGCTACCTCCTACGAGCAGTACTTC. This translates into CASKTGATSYEQYF.

The chain carries TRBV5-5 and TRBJ1-1, with D unclear. Trimming removed 0 bases from V and 7 bases from J, with 10 bases in between. The germline V gene has CDR1 SGHKS and CDR2 YYEKEE (reference sequence). CDR3 length equals 13 residues. For the CDR3, the DNA is TGTGCCAGCAGCTTGGAGCCCCCCGGTGAAGCTTTCTTT. Translating it yields CASSLEPPGEAFF.

The chain employs TRBV6-5 and TRBJ2-7, with D perhaps TRBD1 or TRBD2 (5 bases each). Germline CDR1 MNHEY, CDR2 SVGAGI. The V gene lost 4 bases and the J gene lost 1 base, with 14 bases spanning the gap. CDR3 length: 15 amino acids. CDR3 coding DNA: TGTGCCAGCAGTTTCTTGGGACGGCCGTCCTACGAGCAGTACTTC. It yields the protein CASSFLGRPSYEQYF.

V usage is TRBV7-6 and J usage is TRBJ2-1; TRBD2 aligns across 11 bases. From germline, CDR1 is SGHVS and CDR2 FNYEAQ. The ends lost 5 bases at V and 0 bases at J; junction bases unmatched: 15. The CDR3 contains 20 residues. The CDR3 DNA reads TGTGCCAGCAGCCCCGTCCCTGGAGCTAGCGGGGGGAGCTCCTACAATGAGCAGTTCTTC. Protein product: CASSPVPGASGGSSYNEQFF.

The chain uses TRBV4-3 and TRBJ2-3; D gene uncertain. The CDR3 extends over 13 amino acids. The germline V and J ends were trimmed by 3 bases and 5 bases, with 9 bases remaining between them. Germline values: CDR1 LGHNA, CDR2 YSLEER. CDR3 sequence: CASSHRLIDTQYF. Written as DNA, the CDR3 is TGCGCCAGCAGCCACCGGCTTATAGATACGCAGTATTTT.

The chain has TRBV28 and TRBJ2-7, with 12 bases that match TRBD1. CDR1 is MDHEN, CDR2 SYDVKM, per germline. Trimming removed 6 bases from V and 7 bases from J; junction bases left unmatched: 10. This CDR3 has 15 amino acids. This CDR3 is CASRRAGQGAWEQYF. CDR3 nucleotides: TGTGCCAGCAGGCGTGCGGGACAGGGGGCATGGGAGCAGTACTTC.

This chain connects TRBV6-6 to TRBJ2-7; D remains ambiguous. CDR1 is MNHNY, CDR2 SVGAGI, per germline (reference sequence). V was pared by 0 bases and J by 5 bases, with 2 bases between. The CDR3 consists of 11 residues. This CDR3 reads CASSYSNEQYF. CDR3 DNA: TGTGCCAGCAGTTACTCGAACGAGCAGTACTTC.

This sequence joins TRBV19 and TRBJ2-3; D tentatively fits TRBD1 or TRBD2 (6 bases each). Germline V CDR1 and CDR2: LNHDA, SQIVND (reference sequence). V shed 9 bases and J shed 4 bases, with 20 bases lying between them. The CDR3 totals 15 residues. The CDR3 DNA is TGTGCCAGCACCATGGGCAGGGGAGGTTCAGATACGCAGTATTTT. Translation gives CASTMGRGGSDTQYF.

The genes are TRBV29-1 and TRBJ1-5, with TRBD1 as a possible D gene (5 bases). V lost 5 bases, J lost 4 bases, and 36 bases lay in between. This CDR3 is built from 21 residues. Looked up from germline, CDR1 is SQVTM and CDR2 is ANQGSEA. The CDR3 protein is CSVKDEGRVPSGRSANQPQHF. The CDR3 DNA reads TGCAGCGTTAAGGATGAGGGCAGGGTCCCATCGGGTCGGAGTGCGAATCAGCCCCAGCATTTT.

Comment on this clone: One end of the junction does not line up with germline, which may come from a read error. V is TRBV7-7 and J is TRBJ2-5, with D hard to call. The CDR3 contains 11 residues. The germline V gene has CDR1 SSHAT and CDR2 FNYEAQ (reference sequence). As DNA, the CDR3 is TGTGCTAGCAGCCCCAGGGAGACCCAGTACTTC. Protein sequence: CASSPRETQYF.

The chain recombines TRBV29-1 with TRBJ2-1; 7 bases agree with TRBD1. CDR3 length: 13 residues. Trimming at V came to 6 bases and at J to 5 bases, leaving 7 bases not matched to a gene. Germline assignment: CDR1 SQVTM and CDR2 ANQGSEA. CDR3 sequence (DNA): TGCAGCGTGGAACGGGACAGCAACAATGAGCAGTTCTTC. Amino acids: CSVERDSNNEQFF.

This clone was seen once. The V and J genes are TRBV27 and TRBJ2-1; D is uncertain. The CDR3 runs to 15 residues. Germline V gives CDR1 MNHEY, CDR2 SMNVEV (reference sequence). V lost 7 bases, J lost 0 bases, and 13 bases lay in between. CDR3 sequence: CASTFGFSSYNEQFF. The DNA of the CDR3 is TGTGCCAGCACTTTCGGGTTCAGCTCCTACAATGAGCAGTTCTTC.

The chain uses TRBV4-3 and TRBJ2-7; the D is unclear. CDR3 length: 14 amino acids. The germline V and J ends were trimmed by 0 bases and 1 base, with 7 bases remaining between them. Germline loops: CDR1 LGHNA, CDR2 YSLEER. The CDR3 nucleotides are TGCGCCAGCAGCCAAGACTGGGCGTCCTACGAGCAGTACTTC. Its protein product is CASSQDWASYEQYF.

The chain uses TRBV5-4 and TRBJ1-2, with D unresolved. Trimming removed 4 bases from V and 6 bases from J, with 7 bases in between. Germline V gene data show CDR1 as SGHNT and CDR2 as YYREEE (reference sequence). The CDR3 runs to 11 residues. Written as DNA, the CDR3 is TGTGCCAGCAGCCAGAGTGATGGCTACACCTTC. This encodes CASSQSDGYTF. The variable domain in full, with the rest retrieved from reference TRBV5-4 and TRBJ1-2, is ETGVTQSPTHLIKTRGQQVTLRCSSQSGHNTVSWYQQALGQGPQFIFQYYREEENGRGNFPPRFSGLQFPNYSSELNVNALELDDSALYLCASSQSDGYTFGSGTRLTVV.

V is TRBV5-6 and J is TRBJ2-3, with D possibly being TRBD2 (6 bases). V was shortened by 4 bases and J by 3 bases, with 18 bases between the two germline ends. The length of the CDR3 is 16 residues. CDR1 and CDR2 from the germline V gene are SGHDT and YYEEEE. As DNA, the CDR3 is TGTGCCAGCAGCCTAAATCCGGGAGAAGGAACAGATACGCAGTATTTT. Translating gives CASSLNPGEGTDTQYF.